The next 12 T cell receptor beta chains were all read from a single sample in a study of OX40 agonist ivuxolimab in advanced cancers. Libraries were prepared by immunoSEQ multiplex PCR; TCRdb keeps only in-frame clonotypes and omits some of them. The top ten hold roughly 0.41% of the sample, which has almost 80,000 clones, 84% seen once. Specimen: CD4+ or CD8+ T cells sorted from blood, collected in a trial of the OX40 agonist ivuxolimab. These receptors were collected from an adult with an advanced solid tumor such as melanoma, head and neck, liver or kidney cancer.

The V call is TRBV20-1, the J call TRBJ2-5; D is unresolved. CDR1 DFQATT and CDR2 SNEGSKA come from the germline V gene (reference sequence). The CDR3 is made up of 11 amino acids. V lost 3 bases, J lost 4 bases, and 6 bases lay in between. DNA for the CDR3: TGCAGTGCTAGTGTGGCAGAGACCCAGTACTTC. It is translated as CSASVAETQYF.

V and J are TRBV4-1 and TRBJ1-5; D unclear. The CDR3 covers 16 residues. V gave up 0 bases and J gave up 0 bases, with 9 bases separating them. The V gene's germline CDR1 is MGHRA and CDR2 YSYEKL. CDR3 loop: CASSQDPGYSNQPQHF. The CDR3 DNA follows: TGCGCCAGCAGCCAAGACCCGGGGTATAGCAATCAGCCCCAGCATTTT.

The chain uses TRBV19 and TRBJ2-1, with TRBD2 identical over 7 bases. CDR1 and CDR2 (germline): LNHDA, SQIVND (reference sequence). V trimming: 7 bases; J trimming: 1 base; junction bases outside the gene matches: 19. The CDR3 length is 19 residues. This CDR3 is CASNPGLFLVGASYNEQFF. The CDR3 region has the DNA TGTGCCAGTAACCCGGGACTATTTTTAGTCGGGGCTTCCTACAATGAGCAGTTCTTC.

This clone was counted only a few times. The rearrangement uses TRBV4-2 and TRBJ2-5, with unresolved D. The germline V gene has CDR1 LGHNA and CDR2 YNFKEQ. CDR3 length: 11 amino acids. The V end was cut by 0 bases, the J end by 5 bases, with 1 base between. The CDR3 nucleotides read TGTGCCAGCAGCCAAGACGAGACCCAGTACTTC. It translates to CASSQDETQYF.

This rearrangement joins TRBV7-2 to TRBJ2-3, with no clear D. V gave up 4 bases and J gave up 4 bases, with 12 bases separating them. CDR3 size: 14 residues. Germline V CDR1 and CDR2: SGHTA, FQGNSA. The CDR3: CASSSPSSADTQYF. For the CDR3, the DNA is TGTGCCAGCAGCTCCCCTTCGTCCGCAGATACGCAGTATTTT.

The chain combines TRBV6-5 with TRBJ2-1, with D perhaps matching TRBD2 (5 bases). Germline V gene lookup returns CDR1 MNHEY and CDR2 SVGAGI. V lost 4 bases, J lost 5 bases, and 15 bases lay in between. The CDR3 extends over 15 amino acids. The CDR3 region is CASSSPPGIDNEQFF. In DNA form, the CDR3 reads TGTGCCAGCAGTTCACCCCCCGGGATAGACAATGAGCAGTTCTTC.

This sequence joins TRBV7-6 and TRBJ2-1; 10 positions match TRBD2. After removal of 1 base from V and 6 bases from J, the junction contained 9 bases not matched to a gene. CDR3 size: 17 residues. Per the germline V gene, CDR1 is SGHVS and CDR2 is FNYEAQ. CDR3: CASSLGFSSSGSNEQFF. CDR3 DNA sequence: TGTGCCAGCAGCTTAGGTTTTTCGTCTAGCGGGAGCAATGAGCAGTTCTTC. Full variable domain (outside the CDR3, taken from reference TRBV7-6 and TRBJ2-1): GAGVSQSPRYKVTKRGQDVALRCDPISGHVSLYWYRQALGQGPEFLTYFNYEAQQDKSGLPNDRFSAERPEGSISTLTIQRTEQRDSAMYRCASSLGFSSSGSNEQFFGPGTRLTVL.

V gene TRBV9 combines with J gene TRBJ2-7, with D perhaps TRBD1 (6 bases). The CDR3 totals 15 residues. The V end was cut by 0 bases, the J end by 0 bases, with 10 bases between. Germline V gene lookup returns CDR1 SGDLS and CDR2 YYNGEE. The DNA for the CDR3 is TGTGCCAGCAGCGTAGCCCCAGGGGCCTCCTACGAGCAGTACTTC. It encodes CASSVAPGASYEQYF.

The chain recombines TRBV7-2 with TRBJ2-7, with TRBD1 matching over 7 bases. With V trimmed by 2 bases and J by 4 bases, 5 bases remained unmatched. Germline V CDR1 and CDR2: SGHTA, FQGNSA. The CDR3 covers 14 residues. This CDR3 reads CASSLRQGRYEQYV. The CDR3 coding sequence is TGTGCCAGCAGCTTACGACAGGGTCGGTACGAGCAGTACGTC.

J is TRBJ2-5 and V is TRBV5-4, with TRBD2 identical over 15 bases. The CDR3 extends over 18 amino acids. Germline values: CDR1 SGHNT, CDR2 YYREEE (reference sequence). The J segment lost 3 bases and the V segment lost 3 bases, leaving 9 bases of the junction unmatched. This CDR3 is CASSSFHRTSGGEETQYF. The CDR3 region has the DNA TGTGCCAGCAGCTCCTTCCATCGGACTAGCGGGGGGGAAGAGACCCAGTACTTC.

The chain combines TRBV10-1 with TRBJ1-5; 8 bases are a match to TRBD1. The CDR3 is 15 residues long. V trimming: 9 bases; J trimming: 4 bases; junction bases outside the gene matches: 11. CDR1 is WNHNN and CDR2 is SYGVQD in the germline V gene (reference sequence). CDR3 residues: CARTGATSKNQPQHF. The CDR3 DNA sequence: TGCGCCAGGACAGGGGCTACTAGCAAGAATCAGCCCCAGCATTTT.

A few counts support this clone. CDR3: CASSLDNTQYF. The CDR3 DNA sequence: TGTGCCAGCAGTTTAGACAATACGCAGTATTTT. This chain joins TRBV6-6 and TRBJ2-3; D ambiguous. The CDR3 length is 11 residues. Per germline, CDR1 MNHNY and CDR2 SVGAGI (reference sequence). V gave up 4 bases and J gave up 7 bases, with 6 bases separating them.